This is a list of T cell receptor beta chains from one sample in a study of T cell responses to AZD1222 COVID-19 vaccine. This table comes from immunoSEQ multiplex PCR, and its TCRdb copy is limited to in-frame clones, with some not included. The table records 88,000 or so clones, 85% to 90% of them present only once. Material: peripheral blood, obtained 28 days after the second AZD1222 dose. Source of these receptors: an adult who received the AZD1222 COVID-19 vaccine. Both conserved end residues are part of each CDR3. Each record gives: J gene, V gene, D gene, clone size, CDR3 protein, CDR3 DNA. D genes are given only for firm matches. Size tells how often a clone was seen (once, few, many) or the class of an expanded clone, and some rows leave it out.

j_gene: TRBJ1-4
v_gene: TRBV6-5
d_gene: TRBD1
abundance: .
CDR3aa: CASKRGQEEKLFF
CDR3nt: TGTGCCAGCAAGAGGGGGCAAGAGGAAAAACTGTTTTTT

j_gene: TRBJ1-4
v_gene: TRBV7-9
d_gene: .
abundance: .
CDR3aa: CASSFGASLNEKLFF
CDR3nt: TGTGCCAGCAGCTTCGGCGCCTCCTTAAATGAAAAACTGTTTTTT

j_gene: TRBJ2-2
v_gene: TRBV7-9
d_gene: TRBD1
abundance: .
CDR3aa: CASSRDSANTGELFF
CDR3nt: TGTGCCAGCAGCCGGGACAGCGCGAACACCGGGGAGCTGTTTTTT

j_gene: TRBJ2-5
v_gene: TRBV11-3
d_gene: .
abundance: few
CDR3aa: CASSLRGAQYF
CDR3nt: TGTGCCAGCAGCTTACGAGGGGCCCAGTACTTC

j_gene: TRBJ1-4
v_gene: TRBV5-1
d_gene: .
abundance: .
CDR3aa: CASSLFGQGAEKLFF
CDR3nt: TGCGCCAGCAGCTTGTTTGGGCAGGGAGCTGAAAAACTGTTTTTT

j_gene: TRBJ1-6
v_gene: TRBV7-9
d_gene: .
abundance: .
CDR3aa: CASSRDRTPLHF
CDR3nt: TGTGCCAGCAGCCGAGACCGTACCCCCCTCCACTTT

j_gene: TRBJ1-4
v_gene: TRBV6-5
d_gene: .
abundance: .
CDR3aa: CASSYTGFTVNEKLFF
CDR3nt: TGTGCCAGCAGTTACACAGGGTTTACTGTTAATGAAAAACTGTTTTTT

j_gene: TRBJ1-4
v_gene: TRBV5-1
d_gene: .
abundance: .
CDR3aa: CASSRGGPSNEKLFF
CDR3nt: TGCGCCAGCAGTCGGGGGGGGCCGAGTAATGAAAAACTGTTTTTT

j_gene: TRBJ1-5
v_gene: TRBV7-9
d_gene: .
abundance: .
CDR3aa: CASSFSGQGFNGAESPQHF
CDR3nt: TGTGCCAGCAGCTTTTCGGGACAAGGGTTCAATGGGGCCGAATCGCCCCAGCATTTT

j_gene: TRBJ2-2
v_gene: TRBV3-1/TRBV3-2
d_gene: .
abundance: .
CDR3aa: CASSWGSTSGELFF
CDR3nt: TGTGCCAGCAGCTGGGGTTCCACATCCGGGGAGCTGTTTTTT

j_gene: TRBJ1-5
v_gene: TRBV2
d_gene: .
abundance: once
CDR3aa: CASSASQGQPQHF
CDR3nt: TGTGCCAGCAGTGCCTCACAGGGTCAGCCCCAGCATTTT

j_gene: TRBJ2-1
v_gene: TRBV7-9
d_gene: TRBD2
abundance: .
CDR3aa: CASSVIAGGYNEQFF
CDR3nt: TGTGCCAGCAGCGTGATAGCGGGGGGTTACAATGAGCAGTTCTTC

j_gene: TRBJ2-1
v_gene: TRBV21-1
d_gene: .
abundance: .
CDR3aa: CAIPGTGDYNEQFF
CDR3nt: TGTGCCATCCCCGGGACAGGAGATTACAATGAGCAGTTCTTC

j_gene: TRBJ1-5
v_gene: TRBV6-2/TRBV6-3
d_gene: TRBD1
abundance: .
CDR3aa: CASSRQGALAGDHQPQHF
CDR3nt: TGTGCCAGCAGTCGGCAGGGGGCCTTAGCTGGGGACCATCAGCCCCAGCATTTT

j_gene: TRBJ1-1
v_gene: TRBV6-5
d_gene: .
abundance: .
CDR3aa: CASSYYGQVGTEAFF
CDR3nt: TGTGCCAGCAGTTACTATGGGCAGGTCGGCACTGAAGCTTTCTTT

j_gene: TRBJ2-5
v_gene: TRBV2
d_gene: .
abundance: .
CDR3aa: CASGVGETQYF
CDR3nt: TGTGCCAGCGGGGTTGGGGAGACCCAGTACTTC

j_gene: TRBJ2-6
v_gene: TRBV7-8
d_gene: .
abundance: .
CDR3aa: CASSLPGANVLTF
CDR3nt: TGTGCCAGCAGCCTTCCGGGAGCCAACGTCCTGACTTTC

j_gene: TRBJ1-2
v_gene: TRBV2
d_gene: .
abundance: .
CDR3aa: CASSDWRSPDEGYTF
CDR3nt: TGTGCCAGCAGTGATTGGAGGTCTCCGGATGAAGGCTACACCTTC

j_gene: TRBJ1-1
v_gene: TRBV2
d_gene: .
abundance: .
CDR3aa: CASSLGLSGSTEAFF
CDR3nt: TGTGCCAGCAGCCTCGGGCTTTCAGGGAGCACTGAAGCTTTCTTT

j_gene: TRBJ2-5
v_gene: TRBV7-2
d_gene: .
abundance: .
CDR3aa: CASSLGNRVWETQYF
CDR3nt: TGTGCCAGCAGCTTAGGCAACAGGGTTTGGGAGACCCAGTACTTC

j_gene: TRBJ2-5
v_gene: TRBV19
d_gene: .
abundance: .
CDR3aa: CATRTRGPQETQYF
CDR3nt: TGTGCCACGCGAACCCGAGGGCCGCAAGAGACCCAGTACTTC

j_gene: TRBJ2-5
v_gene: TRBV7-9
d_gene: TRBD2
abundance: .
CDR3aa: CASSFPRAGGNQETQYF
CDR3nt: TGTGCCAGCAGCTTTCCACGAGCGGGGGGGAACCAAGAGACCCAGTACTTC

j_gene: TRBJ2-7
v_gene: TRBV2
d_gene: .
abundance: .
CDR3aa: CASRTETYEQYF
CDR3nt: TGTGCCAGCAGGACAGAAACCTACGAGCAGTACTTC

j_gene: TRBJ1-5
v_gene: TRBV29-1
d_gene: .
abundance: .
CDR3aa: CSVGEGNQPQHF
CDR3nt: TGCAGCGTTGGGGAGGGAAATCAGCCCCAGCATTTT

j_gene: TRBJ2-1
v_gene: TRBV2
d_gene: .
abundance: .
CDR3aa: CASSDGGSYNEQFF
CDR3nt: TGTGCCAGCAGTGACGGGGGCTCCTACAATGAGCAGTTCTTC

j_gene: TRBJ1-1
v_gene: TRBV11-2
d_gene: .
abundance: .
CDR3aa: CASSLDRWDTLNTEAFF
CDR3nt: TGTGCCAGCAGCTTAGATCGTTGGGACACCTTGAACACTGAAGCTTTCTTT

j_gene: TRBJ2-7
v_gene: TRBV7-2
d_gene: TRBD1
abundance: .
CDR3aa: CASSRPGTASYEQYF
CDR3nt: TGTGCCAGCAGCCGTCCCGGGACAGCCTCCTACGAGCAGTACTTC

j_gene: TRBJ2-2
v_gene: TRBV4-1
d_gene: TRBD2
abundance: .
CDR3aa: CASSQVTSVVTGELFF
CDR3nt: TGCGCCAGCAGCCAAGTGACTAGCGTGGTCACCGGGGAGCTGTTTTTT

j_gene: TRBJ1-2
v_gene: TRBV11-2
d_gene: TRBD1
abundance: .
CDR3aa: CASSLNRGEDGYTF
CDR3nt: TGTGCCAGCAGCCTCAACAGGGGTGAGGATGGCTACACCTTC

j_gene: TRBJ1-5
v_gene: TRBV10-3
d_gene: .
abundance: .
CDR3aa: CAIRGSNQPQHF
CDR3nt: TGTGCCATCAGGGGTAGCAATCAGCCCCAGCATTTT

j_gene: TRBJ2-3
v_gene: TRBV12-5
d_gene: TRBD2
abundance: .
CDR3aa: CASGRSTGLAVADTQYF
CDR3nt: TGTGCTAGTGGCAGATCAACGGGACTAGCGGTCGCAGATACGCAGTATTTT

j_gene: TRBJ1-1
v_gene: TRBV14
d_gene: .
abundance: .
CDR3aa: CASSQVGGFGGEAYF
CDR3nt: TGTGCCAGCAGCCAAGTTGGTGGGTTTGGAGGGGAGGCTTACTTT

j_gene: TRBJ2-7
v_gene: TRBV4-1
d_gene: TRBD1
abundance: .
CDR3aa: CASSQGTGGTYEQYF
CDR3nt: TGCGCCAGCAGCCAAGGGACAGGGGGAACCTACGAGCAGTACTTC

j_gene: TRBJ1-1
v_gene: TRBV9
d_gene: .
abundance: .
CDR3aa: CASSRTQGPDTEAFF
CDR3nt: TGTGCCAGCAGCAGAACTCAGGGGCCGGACACTGAAGCTTTCTTT

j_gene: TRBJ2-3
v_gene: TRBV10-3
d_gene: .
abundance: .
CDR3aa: CAISQDRSTDTQYF
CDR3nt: TGTGCCATCAGCCAAGACAGAAGCACAGATACGCAGTATTTT

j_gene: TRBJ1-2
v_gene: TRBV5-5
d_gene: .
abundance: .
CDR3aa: CASSHPPRTEGGGYGYTF
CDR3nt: TGTGCCAGCAGCCATCCCCCGAGGACAGAAGGGGGAGGCTATGGCTACACCTTC

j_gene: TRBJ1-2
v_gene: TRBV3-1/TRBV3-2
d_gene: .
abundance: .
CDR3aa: CASSQDGRINYGYTF
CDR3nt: TGTGCCAGCAGCCAAGACGGGCGGATTAACTATGGCTACACCTTC

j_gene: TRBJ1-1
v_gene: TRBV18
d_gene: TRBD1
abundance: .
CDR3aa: CASSPTGGFSEAFF
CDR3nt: TGTGCCAGCTCACCTACAGGGGGATTCTCTGAAGCTTTCTTT

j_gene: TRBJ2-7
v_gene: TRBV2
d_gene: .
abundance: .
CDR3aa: CASGEGLYEQYF
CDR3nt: TGTGCCAGCGGCGAGGGGTTGTACGAGCAGTACTTC

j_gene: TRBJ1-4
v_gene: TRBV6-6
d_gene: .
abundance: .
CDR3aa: CASSNREGGEKLFF
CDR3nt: TGTGCCAGCAGTAACAGGGAGGGGGGTGAAAAACTGTTTTTT

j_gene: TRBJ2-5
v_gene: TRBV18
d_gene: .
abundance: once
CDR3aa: CASSSTKPETQYF
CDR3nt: TGTGCCAGCTCGTCCACTAAACCGGAGACCCAGTACTTC

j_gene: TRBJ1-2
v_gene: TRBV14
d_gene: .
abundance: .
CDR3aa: CASSQVGTASGYTF
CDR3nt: TGTGCCAGCAGCCAAGTAGGTACGGCAAGCGGCTACACCTTC